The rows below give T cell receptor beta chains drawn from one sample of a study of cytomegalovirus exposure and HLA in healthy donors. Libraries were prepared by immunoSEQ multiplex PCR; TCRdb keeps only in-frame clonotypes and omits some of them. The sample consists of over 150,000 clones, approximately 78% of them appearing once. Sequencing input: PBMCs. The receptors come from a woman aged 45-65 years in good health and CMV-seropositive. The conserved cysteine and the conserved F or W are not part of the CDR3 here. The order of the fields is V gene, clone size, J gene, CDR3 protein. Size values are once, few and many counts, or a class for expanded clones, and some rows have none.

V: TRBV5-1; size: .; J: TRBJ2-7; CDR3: ASSLAQFSYEQY
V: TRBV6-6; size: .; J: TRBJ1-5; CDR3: ASSRQGSNSNQPQH
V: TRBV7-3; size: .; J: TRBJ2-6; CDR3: ASSPYRGTGANVLT
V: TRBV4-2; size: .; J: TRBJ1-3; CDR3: ASSRDSSGNTIY
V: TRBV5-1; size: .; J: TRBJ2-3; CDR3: ASSLAGGPFDTQY
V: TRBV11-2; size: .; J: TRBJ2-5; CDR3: ASSFLGTERRETQY
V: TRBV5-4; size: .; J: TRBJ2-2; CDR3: ASSLQGAPRTGELF
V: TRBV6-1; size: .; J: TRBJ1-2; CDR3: ASSENSGTGVSYGYT
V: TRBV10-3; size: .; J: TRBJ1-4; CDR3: AISESQGLEIKLF
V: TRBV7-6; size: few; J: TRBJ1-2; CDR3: ASSQQGTYGYT
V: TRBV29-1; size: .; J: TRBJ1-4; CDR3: SVEAGREGEKLF
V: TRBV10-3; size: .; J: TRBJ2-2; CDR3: AIWRGQGINHGELF
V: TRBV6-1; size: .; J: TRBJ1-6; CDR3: ASTFRDRGRPLH
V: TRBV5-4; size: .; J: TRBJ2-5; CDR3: ASSPGTGTETQY
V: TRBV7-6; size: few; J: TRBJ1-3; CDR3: ASSFGQVGNTIY
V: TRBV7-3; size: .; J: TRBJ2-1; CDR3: ASSYGLAGDNEQF
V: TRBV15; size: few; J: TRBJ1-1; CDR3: ATSREMTGNTEAF